Below, 2 T cell receptor beta chains from the same sample are listed, as sequenced in a study of cytomegalovirus exposure and HLA in healthy donors. Amplification used 60 Vbeta primers and 13 Jbeta primers. The method was immunoSEQ multiplex PCR; TCRdb's version includes in-frame clones alone and lacks a portion of them. The table shows about 110,000 clones, with approximately 80% occurring only once. Sequencing was done on a sample of PBMCs. These receptors were obtained from a male donor in good health and CMV-seronegative.

The chain combines TRBV19 with TRBJ2-5; 9 bases are a match to TRBD1. V shed 7 bases and J 5 bases; nucleotides not matched to a gene: 8. Per the germline V gene, CDR1 is LNHDA and CDR2 is SQIVND (reference sequence). The CDR3 totals 14 residues. CDR3 sequence reads: CASNQGQGFETQYF. CDR3 nucleotides: TGTGCCAGTAATCAGGGACAGGGTTTTGAGACCCAGTACTTC.

This clone was picked up one time. The chain links TRBV6-5 to TRBJ2-3; 11 bases fit TRBD2. Germline V gene lookup returns CDR1 MNHEY and CDR2 SVGAGI. This CDR3 comprises 15 residues. Trimming cost V 4 bases and J 10 bases; bases outside gene matches: 10. The CDR3 loop is CASSLAGGPDRAQYF. The CDR3 DNA follows: TGTGCCAGCAGTTTAGCGGGAGGGCCGGATAGGGCGCAGTATTTT.